This entry is about one TCR beta chain. The antigen remains unidentified. These data are taken from a study of T cell clones after liver transplantation. Study-level background: Three of the eight recipients were HCV-positive; the rest had non-autoimmune, non-viral transplant indications. Study-level points and caveats: Compared with third party-reactive sequences, donor-reactive ones declined more, independent of withdrawal success.

Clones were sequenced by immunoSEQ multiplex PCR, and TCRdb holds only the in-frame ones, with some missing. The data hold some 70,000 clones, with 90% observed a single time. Sorting of unstimulated PBMCs yielded separate CD3+CD4+ and CD3+CD8+ fractions. This CDR3 is built from 15 residues. Germline CDR1 reads SNHLY; CDR2 reads FYNNEI. V was pared by 4 bases and J by 4 bases, with 14 bases between. The chain has TRBV2 and TRBJ2-1; D remains ambiguous. Sequenced material: CD4+ T cells from blood, taken before liver transplant. This clonotype was sampled from a human donor who received a liver transplant. CDR3 loop: CASSGEASTYNEQFF. In DNA, the CDR3 is TGTGCCAGCAGTGGTGAAGCATCCACTTACAATGAGCAGTTCTTC.